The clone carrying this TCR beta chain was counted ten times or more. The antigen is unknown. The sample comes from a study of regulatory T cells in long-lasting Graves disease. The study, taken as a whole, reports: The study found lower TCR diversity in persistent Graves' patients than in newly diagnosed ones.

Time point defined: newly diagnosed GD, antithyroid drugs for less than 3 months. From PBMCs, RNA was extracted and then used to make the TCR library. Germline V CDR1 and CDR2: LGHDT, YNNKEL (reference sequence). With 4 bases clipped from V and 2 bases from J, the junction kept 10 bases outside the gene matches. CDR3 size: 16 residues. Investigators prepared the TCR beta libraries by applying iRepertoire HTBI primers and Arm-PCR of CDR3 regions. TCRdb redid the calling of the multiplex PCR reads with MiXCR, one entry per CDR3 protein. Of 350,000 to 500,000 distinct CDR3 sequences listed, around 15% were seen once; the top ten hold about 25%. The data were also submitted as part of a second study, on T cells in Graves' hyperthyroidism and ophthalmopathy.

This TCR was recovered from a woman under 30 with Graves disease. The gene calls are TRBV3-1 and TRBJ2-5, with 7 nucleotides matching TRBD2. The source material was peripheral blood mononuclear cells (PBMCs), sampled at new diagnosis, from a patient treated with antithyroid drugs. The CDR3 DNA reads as TGTGCCAGCAGCCTGGGGGGTGGCGGGAGTCAAGAGACCCAGTACTTC. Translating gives CASSLGGGGSQETQYF.